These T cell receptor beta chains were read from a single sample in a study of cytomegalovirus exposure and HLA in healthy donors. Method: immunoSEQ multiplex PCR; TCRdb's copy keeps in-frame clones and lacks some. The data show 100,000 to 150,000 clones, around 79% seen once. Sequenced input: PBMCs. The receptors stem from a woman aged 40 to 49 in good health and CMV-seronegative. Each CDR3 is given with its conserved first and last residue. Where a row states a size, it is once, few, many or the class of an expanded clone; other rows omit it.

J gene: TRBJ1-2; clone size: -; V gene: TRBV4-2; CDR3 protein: CASSFDRGERGYTF
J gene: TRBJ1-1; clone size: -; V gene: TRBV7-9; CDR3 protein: CASSSTVNTEAFF
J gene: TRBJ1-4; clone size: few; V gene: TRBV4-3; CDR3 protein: CASSQDRRVSEKLFF
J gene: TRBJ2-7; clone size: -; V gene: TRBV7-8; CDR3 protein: CASRAGLAETYEQYF
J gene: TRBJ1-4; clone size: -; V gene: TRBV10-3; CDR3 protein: CAISEEGQGSTNEKLFF
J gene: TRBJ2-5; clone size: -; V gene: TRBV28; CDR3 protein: CASSFRAGGPETQYF
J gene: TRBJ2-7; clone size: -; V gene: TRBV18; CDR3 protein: CASSPSSGGTYEQYF
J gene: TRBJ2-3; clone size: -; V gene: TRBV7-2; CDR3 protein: CASSQGPSGGRGTQYF
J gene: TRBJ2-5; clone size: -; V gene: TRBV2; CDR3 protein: CASREGLEGETQYF
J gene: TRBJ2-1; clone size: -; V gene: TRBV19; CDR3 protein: CASTRGTSSNEQFF
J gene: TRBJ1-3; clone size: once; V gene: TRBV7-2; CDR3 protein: CASVLGMGQGSGNTIYF
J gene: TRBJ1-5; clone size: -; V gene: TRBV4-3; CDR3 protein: CASSQDHGRVQPQHF
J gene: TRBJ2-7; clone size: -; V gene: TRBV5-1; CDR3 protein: CASSSNPGQTYEQYF
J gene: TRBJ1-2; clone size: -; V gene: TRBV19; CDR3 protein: CASSIRSGGGYTF
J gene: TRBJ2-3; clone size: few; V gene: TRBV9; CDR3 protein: CASTRTPNPTTDTQYF
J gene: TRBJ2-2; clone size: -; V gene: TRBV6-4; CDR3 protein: CASSGDMNTGELFF
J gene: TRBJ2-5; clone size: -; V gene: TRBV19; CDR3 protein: CASSLQARQETQYF
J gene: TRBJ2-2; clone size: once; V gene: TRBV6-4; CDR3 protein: CASSDSPAGNTGELFF
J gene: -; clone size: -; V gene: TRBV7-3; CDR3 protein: CASSSPRVSYEQYF
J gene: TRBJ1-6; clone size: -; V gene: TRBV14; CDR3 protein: CASSQEVRGSPLHF
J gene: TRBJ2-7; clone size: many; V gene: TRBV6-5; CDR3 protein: CASRAGGSSEQYF
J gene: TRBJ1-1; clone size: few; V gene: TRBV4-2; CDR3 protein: CASSPAVGSLNTEAFF